These 21 T cell receptor beta chains were sequenced from one sample in a study of blood T cell repertoires in COVID-19. Method: immunoSEQ multiplex PCR; TCRdb's copy keeps in-frame clones and lacks some. The repertoire consists of about 68,000 clones, with approximately 90% occurring once and the leading ten covering just over 2.5%. Sequenced material: peripheral blood. The receptors originated from a man aged 45 to 65 with COVID-19, enrolled during active disease.

This chain connects TRBV10-3 to TRBJ2-7, with a weak D call TRBD1 (8 bases). The ends were cut back, 2 bases at V and 4 bases at J, with 18 bases in the middle. CDR1 ENHRY and CDR2 SYGVKD come from the germline V gene. The CDR3 is made up of 16 amino acids. The CDR3 DNA reads TGTGCCATCAGTGAGAGGGGAGGGACAGGAGATTACGAGCAGTACTTC. Protein sequence: CAISERGGTGDYEQYF.

The chain joins TRBV11-2 to TRBJ1-1; D is ambiguous. The CDR3 consists of 14 residues. CDR1 and CDR2 from the germline V gene are SGHAT and FQNNGV. Trimming cost V 5 bases and J 1 base, with 11 bases left between them. CDR3: CASSREFWNTEAFF. In nucleotides, the CDR3 is TGTGCCAGCAGCCGGGAGTTTTGGAACACTGAAGCTTTCTTT.

The rearrangement links TRBV9 to TRBJ1-1; possible D gene TRBD1, 5 bases. The V and J ends lost 4 bases and 6 bases respectively, with 16 bases between them. CDR3 length: 14 amino acids. In germline, CDR1 is SGDLS, CDR2 YYNGEE. The CDR3 bases are TGTGCCAGCAGCCCAAGGGACGGGAGGGCTGAAGCTTTCTTT. It codes for CASSPRDGRAEAFF. Combining the CDR3 with reference TRBV9 and TRBJ1-1 gives the whole variable domain DSGVTQTPKHLITATGQRVTLRCSPRSGDLSVYWYQQSLDQGLQFLIQYYNGEERAKGNILERFSAQQFPDLHSELNLSSLELGDSALYFCASSPRDGRAEAFFGQGTRLTVV.

This chain joins TRBV19 and TRBJ2-3; 13 positions agree with TRBD2. CDR1 is LNHDA, CDR2 SQIVND, per germline (reference sequence). The CDR3 totals 19 residues. Losses at the gene ends were 3 bases for V and 1 base for J; bases not matched to a gene: 10. The CDR3, as DNA: TGTGCCAGTAGTATCCGCGGACTAGCGGGAGAGTATGGCACAGATACGCAGTATTTT. This sequence encodes CASSIRGLAGEYGTDTQYF. The complete variable domain, with remaining parts taken from reference TRBV19 and TRBJ2-3, reads DGGITQSPKYLFRKEGQNVTLSCEQNLNHDAMYWYRQDPGQGLRLIYYSQIVNDFQKGDIAEGYSVSREKKESFPLTVTSAQKNPTAFYLCASSIRGLAGEYGTDTQYFGPGTRLTVL.

V gene TRBV10-3 combines with J gene TRBJ1-3; D is undetermined. There are 15 residues in the CDR3. The V and J ends lost 5 bases and 4 bases respectively, with 15 bases between them. Germline CDR1 ENHRY, CDR2 SYGVKD. The CDR3 reads CAISPSGGSGNTIYF. DNA for the CDR3: TGTGCCATCAGTCCGTCGGGTGGGTCCGGAAACACCATATATTTT.

This clone was seen only a few times. The chain couples TRBV7-2 to TRBJ1-6; the match to TRBD1 covers 10 bases. The CDR3 has 14 amino acids. With 5 bases clipped from V and 12 bases from J, the junction kept 7 bases outside the gene matches. Germline V gives CDR1 SGHTA, CDR2 FQGNSA. The CDR3 nucleotides are TGTGCCAGCAGCCCGACAGGGGGCTTACGACCCCTCCACTTT. Translating it yields CASSPTGGLRPLHF.

This chain links TRBV4-2 with TRBJ2-1, with D uncertain. The germline CDR1 and CDR2 sequences are LGHNA and YNFKEQ. The CDR3 consists of 15 residues. Trimming shortened V by 0 bases and J by 4 bases, and 10 bases separated the two germline ends. CDR3 loop: CASSQDAEVYNEQFF. The CDR3 region has the DNA TGTGCCAGCAGCCAAGATGCGGAAGTATACAATGAGCAGTTCTTC.

This clone was found once. This rearrangement joins TRBV5-1 to TRBJ2-3; 11 bases map to TRBD2. CDR3 length equals 16 residues. With 2 bases clipped from V and 6 bases from J, the junction kept 8 bases outside the gene matches. Germline V gene lookup returns CDR1 SGHRS and CDR2 YFSETQ. The CDR3 sequence: CASSFTSGSGSDTQYF. The CDR3 region has the DNA TGCGCCAGCAGCTTTACTAGCGGGAGCGGATCCGATACGCAGTATTTT.

The rearrangement links TRBV19 to TRBJ1-2, with 7 nucleotides matching TRBD1. The CDR3 totals 16 residues. V lost 4 bases and J lost 3; bases outside the gene matches: 11. The germline gives CDR1 LNHDA, CDR2 SQIVND (reference sequence). CDR3 sequence reads: CASSTNSRDSHYGYTF. CDR3 DNA sequence: TGTGCCAGTAGTACGAATAGCCGGGACAGTCACTATGGCTACACCTTC.

DNA of the CDR3: TGTGCCAGCAGCGAGACCGGGACAAAGAATGAAAAACTGTTTTTT. It is translated as CASSETGTKNEKLFF. V and J are TRBV9 and TRBJ1-4, with D possibly being TRBD1 (6 bases). V lost 3 bases to trimming and J lost 5 bases, with 14 bases between them. Germline loops: CDR1 SGDLS, CDR2 YYNGEE. The length of the CDR3 is 15 residues.

The V and J genes are TRBV30 and TRBJ2-5; TRBD2 matches at 7 bases. The V segment lost 0 bases and the J segment 3 bases; nucleotides outside the gene matches: 4. The germline gives CDR1 GTSNPN, CDR2 SVGIG (reference sequence). There are 14 residues in the CDR3. The CDR3 sequence is CAWSVLAGEETQYF. DNA of the CDR3: TGTGCCTGGAGTGTACTCGCGGGAGAAGAGACCCAGTACTTC.

The chain carries TRBV2 and TRBJ1-2; D not resolved. Between the trimmed V and J ends, which lost 5 bases and 1 base, there was a span of 14 bases. Germline CDR1 and CDR2: SNHLY and FYNNEI. The CDR3 is made up of 15 amino acids. CDR3 coding DNA: TGTGCCAGCAGTACCTCGGGAGTGGGTAACTATGGCTACACCTTC. Its protein product is CASSTSGVGNYGYTF.

This chain joins TRBV7-2 and TRBJ2-5; TRBD1 is a possible D gene (5 bases). Germline-derived CDR1 and CDR2 are SGHTA and FQGNSA. This CDR3 is 17 amino acids long. V lost 0 bases and J 2 bases, leaving 16 bases between the germline ends. The CDR3 sequence is CASSLAGQGIPQETQYF. The CDR3 DNA is TGTGCCAGCAGCTTAGCAGGGCAGGGTATTCCTCAAGAGACCCAGTACTTC.

The chain is built from TRBV4-1 and TRBJ1-3, with a weak D call TRBD1 (5 bases). The germline V and J ends were trimmed by 2 bases and 4 bases, with 9 bases remaining between them. Germline V lookup: CDR1 MGHRA, CDR2 YSYEKL. The CDR3 sequence is 14 residues long. CDR3 residues: CASSQRRGGNTIYF. The CDR3 nucleotides read TGCGCCAGCAGCCAACGACGGGGGGGAAACACCATATATTTT.

This chain joins TRBV19 and TRBJ2-7, with 14 positions matching TRBD2. Germline CDR1 LNHDA, CDR2 SQIVND (reference sequence). The CDR3 is 17 residues long. Germline trimming cut 3 bases from V and 7 bases from J; bases unmatched to any gene: 11. The CDR3, as DNA: TGTGCCAGTAGTATTCCACCGGGACTAGCGGGAGTGGATGAGCAGTACGTC. Its translation: CASSIPPGLAGVDEQYV.

The CDR3 reads CASSTGVNTEAFF. CDR3 nucleotides: TGTGCCAGCTCAACAGGGGTGAACACTGAAGCTTTCTTT. The chain couples TRBV19 to TRBJ1-1; 7 positions agree with TRBD1. Germline CDR1 reads LNHDA; CDR2 reads SQIVND (reference sequence). V was clipped by 9 bases and J by 0 bases; unmatched bases: 4. The CDR3 consists of 13 residues. The whole variable domain, remainder taken from reference TRBV19 and TRBJ1-1, is DGGITQSPKYLFRKEGQNVTLSCEQNLNHDAMYWYRQDPGQGLRLIYYSQIVNDFQKGDIAEGYSVSREKKESFPLTVTSAQKNPTAFYLCASSTGVNTEAFFGQGTRLTVV.

This sequence joins TRBV7-3 and TRBJ1-2; tentatively, D is TRBD1 (5 bases). Germline-derived CDR1 and CDR2 are SGHTA and FQGTGA. The CDR3 length is 12 residues. V lost 1 base and J 8 bases, leaving 8 bases between the germline ends. This CDR3 is CASSLMGGGYTF. The CDR3 region has the DNA TGTGCCAGCAGCTTAATGGGGGGAGGCTACACCTTC.

This chain connects TRBV19 to TRBJ2-1; 13 bases line up with TRBD2. The CDR3 extends over 18 amino acids. Trimming cost V 5 bases and J 8 bases; bases outside gene matches: 15. CDR1 is LNHDA, CDR2 SQIVND, per germline (reference sequence). CDR3 DNA: TGTGCCAGTAGTCCGTTCGGGACTAGCGGGAAAGGGAGGGATGAGCAGTTCTTC. Its translation: CASSPFGTSGKGRDEQFF.

The chain carries TRBV3-1 (or the pseudogene TRBV3-2) and TRBJ2-3; 7 positions agree with TRBD2. The trim removed 4 bases at V and 2 bases at J, leaving 12 bases unmatched. The germline gives CDR1 LGHDT, CDR2 YNNKEL (reference sequence). CDR3 length: 17 residues. CDR3 sequence reads: CASSRLFRTRVTDTQYF. The CDR3 DNA follows: TGTGCCAGCAGCCGCCTTTTTCGGACTAGAGTCACAGATACGCAGTATTTT.

The V call is TRBV2, the J call TRBJ2-2; 9 positions match TRBD1. With 5 bases clipped from V and 4 bases from J, the junction kept 2 bases outside the gene matches. Germline CDR1 and CDR2: SNHLY and FYNNEI. The CDR3 has 14 residues. CDR3 sequence: CASSWDRATGELFF. CDR3 coding DNA: TGTGCCAGCAGTTGGGACAGGGCCACCGGGGAGCTGTTTTTT.

This chain connects TRBV3-1 (or the pseudogene TRBV3-2) to TRBJ2-1; D call uncertain. Germline assignment: CDR1 LGHDT and CDR2 YNNKEL (reference sequence). The V gene lost 1 base and the J gene lost 6 bases, with 7 bases spanning the gap. The length of the CDR3 is 13 residues. CDR3 in amino acids: CASSQVSGNEQFF. The CDR3 nucleotides are TGTGCCAGCAGCCAAGTGTCGGGCAATGAGCAGTTCTTC.